What follows are 21 T cell receptor beta chains derived from one specimen sequenced in a study of identical twins (dated by TCRdb to about 2016). The method was 5' RACE. Sequencing relied on an Illumina HiSeq 2000. Through fastp at Q25 and MiXCR, TCRdb rebuilt clones from the public reads, retaining in-frame beta chains. Each CDR3 protein gets just one entry, which takes the most common genes and DNA from the rows behind it. In this sample the table shows some 500,000 distinct CDR3 sequences, approximately 15% of which occur a single time. The ten largest clonotypes hold over 0.5% of the sample. These data were likewise used in another study, on yellow fever vaccine responses in identical twins.

The sequenced sample was CD4+ T cells sorted from blood. The receptors derive from a woman under 30 in good health.

This clonotype has at least ten counts. The chain has TRBV5-1 and TRBJ2-1, with 7 bases that match TRBD1. The CDR3 has 15 amino acids. CDR1 SGHRS and CDR2 YFSETQ come from the germline V gene. With 1 base clipped from V and 1 base from J, the junction kept 2 bases outside the gene matches. The CDR3 nucleotides read TGCGCCAGCAGCTTGACAGGGGTTTCCTACAATGAGCAGTTCTTC. Its protein product is CASSLTGVSYNEQFF.

This clonotype was recorded a few times. The genes are TRBV20-1 and TRBJ2-7, with 7 positions matching TRBD2. Germline V CDR1 and CDR2: DFQATT, SNEGSKA (reference sequence). CDR3 length: 14 residues. V lost 5 bases, J lost 6 bases, and 13 bases stayed unmatched. CDR3 in amino acids: CSAPVWGGPSEQYF. Here the CDR3 DNA reads TGCAGTGCTCCCGTATGGGGAGGGCCAAGCGAGCAGTACTTC.

In this sample, this clonotype turned up many times. This chain joins TRBV11-2 and TRBJ2-5; 7 bases are shared with TRBD2. Looked up from germline, CDR1 is SGHAT and CDR2 is FQNNGV. The CDR3 runs to 15 residues. V was pared by 1 base and J by 2 bases, with 4 bases of the junction left unmatched. The CDR3 DNA sequence: TGTGCCAGCAGCTTAGGCGGGAGAGGGCAAGAGACCCAGTACTTC. Amino acid sequence: CASSLGGRGQETQYF.

This clonotype showed up just a few times. J is TRBJ1-3 and V is TRBV20-1; 8 bases agree with TRBD1. Per the germline V gene, CDR1 is DFQATT and CDR2 is SNEGSKA (reference sequence). With V trimmed by 1 base and J by 4 bases, 0 bases remained unmatched. This CDR3 has 13 residues. The CDR3 here is CSARGTGGNTIYF. In DNA, the CDR3 is TGCAGTGCTAGAGGGACAGGGGGAAACACCATATATTTT.

This clonotype came up a few times. The V call is TRBV7-3, the J call TRBJ2-1, with D perhaps being TRBD1 or TRBD2 (7 bases each). The V and J ends lost 2 bases and 8 bases respectively, with 10 bases between them. The V gene's germline CDR1 is SGHTA and CDR2 FQGTGA. This CDR3 has 13 amino acids. CDR3 nucleotide sequence: TGTGCCAGCAGCTTACAGGGGGGGGATGAGCAGTTCTTC. Translated, it gives CASSLQGGDEQFF.

The genes are TRBV11-2 and TRBJ2-1; D unclear. The V end was cut by 1 base, the J end by 6 bases, with 7 bases between. This CDR3 spans 13 amino acids. From germline, CDR1 is SGHAT and CDR2 FQNNGV. The CDR3 sequence is CASSLVLTNEQFF. The CDR3 region has the DNA TGTGCCAGCAGCTTAGTTCTAACCAATGAGCAGTTCTTC. Looking up the rest from reference TRBV11-2 and TRBJ2-1 gives the full variable domain: EAGVAQSPRYKIIEKRQSVAFWCNPISGHATLYWYQQILGQGPKLLIQFQNNGVVDDSQLPKDRFSAERLKGVDSTLKIQPAKLEDSAVYLCASSLVLTNEQFFGPGTRLTVL.

There are many counts of this clonotype. The CDR3 loop is CASTRGYEQYF. As DNA, the CDR3 is TGTGCCAGCACCCGAGGCTACGAGCAGTACTTC. The genes are TRBV6-5 and TRBJ2-7; unclear D gene. CDR3 length: 11 amino acids. Between the trimmed V and J ends, which lost 7 bases and 3 bases, there was a span of 7 bases. Germline CDR1 MNHEY, CDR2 SVGAGI.

This clonotype was detected a few times. The genes are TRBV20-1 and TRBJ2-3; D perhaps matches TRBD2 (6 bases). V was pared by 2 bases and J by 3 bases, with 9 bases between. Germline-derived CDR1 and CDR2 are DFQATT and SNEGSKA (reference sequence). The CDR3 extends over 13 amino acids. The CDR3 DNA sequence: TGCAGTGCTAGATCGGGGGTGACAGATACGCAGTATTTT. Protein product: CSARSGVTDTQYF.

This clonotype came up many times. The chain uses TRBV20-1 and TRBJ1-2; a possible D gene is TRBD1 (5 bases). CDR3 length equals 13 residues. V was clipped by 4 bases and J by 4 bases, with 13 bases between them. The germline CDR1 and CDR2 sequences are DFQATT and SNEGSKA (reference sequence). In DNA form, the CDR3 reads TGCAGTGCTATCTACAGGACGCCCTATGGCTACACCTTC. As protein: CSAIYRTPYGYTF.

Many counts were recorded for this clonotype. The chain has TRBV20-1 and TRBJ2-5, with a weak D call TRBD1 (5 bases). CDR1 and CDR2 from the germline V gene are DFQATT and SNEGSKA (reference sequence). V lost 4 bases and J 4 bases, leaving 16 bases between the germline ends. The length of the CDR3 is 14 residues. The CDR3 region is CSATGKSYRETQYF. The CDR3 region has the DNA TGCAGTGCTACAGGGAAAAGCTATCGAGAGACCCAGTACTTC.

This clonotype was seen only a few times. This sequence joins TRBV3-1 and TRBJ2-7, with no clear D. Germline assignment: CDR1 LGHDT and CDR2 YNNKEL (reference sequence). Trimming took off 2 bases at V and 2 bases at J, with 7 bases between the two ends. CDR3 length equals 13 residues. The CDR3 here is CASSQSRTYEQYF. The CDR3, as DNA: TGTGCCAGCAGCCAAAGCAGGACCTACGAGCAGTACTTC.

The CDR3 bases are TGTGCCACCAGCAGAGAAGGCGGAAGCTACGAGCAGTACTTC. Amino acid sequence: CATSREGGSYEQYF. The J gene is TRBJ2-7, the V gene TRBV15; no clear D gene. The CDR3 is 14 amino acids. V dropped 0 bases and J dropped 3 bases, with 9 bases sitting between them. In germline, CDR1 is LNHNV, CDR2 YYDKDF (reference sequence).

The chain has TRBV15 and TRBJ1-1, with a weak D call TRBD1 (5 bases). The germline V and J ends were trimmed by 8 bases and 4 bases, with 23 bases remaining between them. The CDR3 runs 16 residues. The V gene's germline CDR1 is LNHNV and CDR2 YYDKDF (reference sequence). CDR3 sequence: CATRPSGGLGGTEAFF. The CDR3 coding sequence is TGTGCCACCCGGCCGTCGGGGGGTCTAGGCGGCACTGAAGCTTTCTTT.

The table lists this clonotype with a few counts. The chain carries TRBV6-2 or TRBV6-3 and TRBJ1-1; D is possibly TRBD1 (5 bases). Trimming took off 7 bases at V and 2 bases at J, with 11 bases between the two ends. The CDR3 contains 13 residues. CDR1 MNHEY and CDR2 SVGEGT come from the germline V gene. DNA for the CDR3: TGTGCCAGCACCCGGGGCCATAACACTGAAGCTTTCTTT. Translation gives CASTRGHNTEAFF.

Only a few counts were recorded for this clonotype. V is TRBV28 and J is TRBJ2-7; D is possibly TRBD1 (5 bases). The CDR3 is 14 amino acids. The germline V gene encodes CDR1 MDHEN and CDR2 SYDVKM. V lost 7 bases and J lost 7, with 20 bases in between. This CDR3 is CASINQGLVMEQYF. The CDR3 DNA reads as TGTGCCAGCATTAACCAGGGTTTGGTTATGGAGCAGTACTTC.

V gene TRBV10-3 combines with J gene TRBJ2-6, with 12 bases matching TRBD2. Germline V lookup: CDR1 ENHRY, CDR2 SYGVKD. This CDR3 spans 13 amino acids. The chain's CDR3 is CGTSGDGANVLTF. DNA of the CDR3: TGTGGGACTAGCGGGGACGGGGCCAACGTCCTGACTTTC.

This clonotype came up a few times. The V gene is TRBV9, the J gene TRBJ2-7; the match to TRBD1 covers 8 bases. CDR1 and CDR2 from the germline V gene are SGDLS and YYNGEE. The junction had 15 bases not matched to a gene; V was cut back by 0 bases and J by 4 bases. There are 18 residues in the CDR3. As DNA, the CDR3 is TGTGCCAGCAGCGTAGGCCCAGGGGGCCCTATATTAATTTACGAGCAGTACTTC. Protein sequence: CASSVGPGGPILIYEQYF.

This clonotype was detected only a few times. The CDR3 DNA reads as TGTGCCACCAGCAGATCACTCAAACTAGCGGGAAGCCAAGAGACCCAGTACTTC. It yields the protein CATSRSLKLAGSQETQYF. The V gene is TRBV15, the J gene TRBJ2-5, with TRBD2 identical over 10 bases. V trimming: 2 bases; J trimming: 1 base; junction bases outside the gene matches: 10. Germline CDR1 and CDR2: LNHNV and YYDKDF (reference sequence). CDR3 size: 18 residues.

This clonotype has a handful of counts. The chain has TRBV15 and TRBJ2-5, with 7 bases identical to TRBD1. In germline, CDR1 is LNHNV, CDR2 YYDKDF (reference sequence). J lost 5 bases, V lost 1 base, and 7 bases had no gene match. This CDR3 comprises 15 residues. Here the CDR3 DNA reads TGTGCCACCAGCAGAGGCATAACAGGGGCGGAGACCCAGTACTTC. Translation: CATSRGITGAETQYF.

This clonotype has just a few counts. CDR3 coding DNA: TGCAGCGGGGGACACCCACAGATCCAAGAGACCCAGTACTTC. As protein: CSGGHPQIQETQYF. This chain joins TRBV29-1 and TRBJ2-5; a weak D match, TRBD1 (6 bases). Trimming left V 7 bases short and J 1 base short, with 16 bases between. The CDR3 covers 14 residues. Germline lookup yields CDR1 SQVTM and CDR2 ANQGSEA.

The genes are TRBV19 and TRBJ2-5, with D perhaps matching TRBD1 (6 bases). The germline gives CDR1 LNHDA, CDR2 SQIVND (reference sequence). The CDR3 sequence is 13 residues long. V dropped 6 bases and J dropped 2 bases, with 10 bases sitting between them. The CDR3 loop reads CASRNRAQETQYF. CDR3 DNA sequence: TGTGCCAGTAGGAACAGGGCTCAAGAGACCCAGTACTTC.